What follows is one TCR beta chain and its context. The antigen is not known. In building TCR beta libraries, iRepertoire HTBI primers were used together with Arm-PCR of CDR3 regions. In the study's own analysis: Looking across samples, the authors found approximately 60 TRBV and approximately 14 TRBJ segments. TCRdb redid the calling of the multiplex PCR reads with MiXCR, one entry per CDR3 protein. The V and J calls were determined by TCRdb, not by the authors. Among some 440,000 distinct CDR3 sequences listed, more than 20% were seen once. This sample was taken from a study of regulatory T cells in long-lasting Graves disease. Overall study findings and caveats: Lower TCR diversity was seen in persistent Graves' patients than in newly diagnosed ones.

Described time point: persistent/refractory GD, antithyroid drugs over 5 years with positive TRAb. RNA from PBMCs was the source of the TCR library. Germline V gene sequence: CDR1 SGHKS, CDR2 YYEKEE (reference sequence). The V segment lost 4 bases and the J segment 3 bases; nucleotides outside the gene matches: 13. The CDR3 is 17 amino acids. This chain links TRBV5-5 with TRBJ1-1; 9 positions agree with TRBD1. The specimen was peripheral blood mononuclear cells (PBMCs), collected when the disease was refractory, from a patient treated with antithyroid drugs. This receptor was obtained from a female donor with Graves disease. Here the CDR3 DNA reads TGTGCCAGCAGCCCACACGACAGGGGGGGTACGGACACTGAAGCTTTCTTT. Translation: CASSPHDRGGTDTEAFF. The full variable domain, rest sourced from reference TRBV5-5 and TRBJ1-1, is DAGVTQSPTHLIKTRGQQVTLRCSPISGHKSVSWYQQVLGQGPQFIFQYYEKEERGRGNFPDRFSARQFPNYSSELNVNALLLGDSALYLCASSPHDRGGTDTEAFFGQGTRLTVV.